Below are 5 T cell receptor beta chains sequenced from a single sample in a study of blood T cell repertoires in COVID-19. This table comes from immunoSEQ multiplex PCR, and its TCRdb copy is limited to in-frame clones, with some not included. The table includes some 200,000 clones, around 80% detected once. The sample consisted of peripheral blood. The source is a man aged 45-60 years with active or convalescent COVID-19.

This chain links TRBV6-2 or TRBV6-3 with TRBJ2-1; no clear D gene. Germline-derived CDR1 and CDR2 are MNHEY and SVGEGT. With 0 bases removed from V and 5 bases from J, the gap between germline ends came to 8 bases. The CDR3 has 14 amino acids. CDR3 nucleotides: TGTGCCAGCAGTTACTCGAGCACGGACAATGAGCAGTTCTTC. This codes for CASSYSSTDNEQFF.

This chain joins TRBV19 and TRBJ1-4, with D unresolved. Germline CDR1 is LNHDA and CDR2 is SQIVND (reference sequence). V dropped 6 bases and J dropped 0 bases, with 8 bases sitting between them. This CDR3 has 14 amino acids. The chain's CDR3 is CASSKSATNEKLFF. The CDR3 nucleotides are TGTGCCAGTAGCAAGAGCGCAACTAATGAAAAACTGTTTTTT.

The rearrangement joins TRBV2 to TRBJ1-4; D gene ambiguous. The CDR3 runs to 16 residues. Germline assignment: CDR1 SNHLY and CDR2 FYNNEI. The germline V and J ends were trimmed by 5 bases and 1 base, with 14 bases remaining between them. CDR3 sequence reads: CASSPGFTVTNEKLFF. CDR3 in DNA: TGTGCCAGCAGTCCGGGATTTACTGTAACTAATGAAAAACTGTTTTTT.

V usage is TRBV5-4 and J usage is TRBJ1-4; D is unclear. The CDR3 runs to 13 residues. Germline V gene lookup returns CDR1 SGHNT and CDR2 YYREEE (reference sequence). Trimming took off 7 bases at V and 0 bases at J, with 7 bases between the two ends. CDR3 DNA: TGTGCCAGCGGGCTTGCAACTAATGAAAAACTGTTTTTT. It specifies CASGLATNEKLFF.

This chain connects TRBV24-1 to TRBJ2-2, with unresolved D. Trimming took 5 bases from V and 1 from J, leaving 7 bases between them. The CDR3 sequence is 14 residues long. Germline-derived CDR1 and CDR2 are KGHDR and SFDVKD. Written as DNA, the CDR3 is TGTGCCACCAGTGCTACGTGGAACACCGGGGAGCTGTTTTTT. It translates to CATSATWNTGELFF.